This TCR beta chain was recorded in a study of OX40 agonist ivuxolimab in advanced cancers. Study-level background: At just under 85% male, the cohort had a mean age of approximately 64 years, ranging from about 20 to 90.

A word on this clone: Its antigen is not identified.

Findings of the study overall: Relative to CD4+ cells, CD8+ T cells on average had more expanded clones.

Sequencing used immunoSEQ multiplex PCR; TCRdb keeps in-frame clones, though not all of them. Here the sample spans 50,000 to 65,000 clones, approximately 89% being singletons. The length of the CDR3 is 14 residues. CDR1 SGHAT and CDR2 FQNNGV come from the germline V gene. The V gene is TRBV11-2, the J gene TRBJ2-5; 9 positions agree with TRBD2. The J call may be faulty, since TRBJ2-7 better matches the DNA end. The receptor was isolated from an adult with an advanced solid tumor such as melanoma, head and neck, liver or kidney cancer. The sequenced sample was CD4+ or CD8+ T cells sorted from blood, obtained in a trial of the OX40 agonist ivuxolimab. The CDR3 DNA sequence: TGTGCCAGCAGCCCCCAAGCGGGAGGCTACGAGCAGTACTTC. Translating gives CASSPQAGGYEQYF.